The T cell receptor beta chain under discussion was sequenced for a study of T-cell reconstitution after alpha-beta-depleted transplantation in children. A library of TCRbeta sequences, prepared with unique molecular identifiers, was generated. TCRdb used MiXCR to reprocess the PCR reads, holding one entry per CDR3 protein. The sample has roughly 20,000 distinct CDR3 sequences, about a tenth seen once. This clonotype was seen at least ten times. CDR1 SQVTM and CDR2 ANQGSEA come from the germline V gene. The V and J ends lost 5 bases and 2 bases respectively, with 13 bases between them. The CDR3 length is 13 residues.

The chain uses TRBV29-1 and TRBJ2-7; TRBD1 might be the D (6 bases). The receptor's source is a human donor who donated a stem cell graft to a child with chronic granulomatous disease. This sample comprised PBMCs from the stem cell graft donor, obtained from the stem cell graft. CDR3 in amino acids: CSVRTALAYEQYF. The CDR3 nucleotides are TGCAGCGTTAGGACAGCCCTAGCCTACGAGCAGTACTTC.